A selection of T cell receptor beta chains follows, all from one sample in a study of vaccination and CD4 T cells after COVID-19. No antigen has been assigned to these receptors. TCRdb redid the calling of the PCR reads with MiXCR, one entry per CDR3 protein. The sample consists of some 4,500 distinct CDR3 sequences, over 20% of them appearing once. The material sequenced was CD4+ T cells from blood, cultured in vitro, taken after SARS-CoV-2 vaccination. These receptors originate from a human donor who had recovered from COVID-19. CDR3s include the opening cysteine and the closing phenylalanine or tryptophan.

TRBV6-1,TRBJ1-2,CASNRDRSYGYTF
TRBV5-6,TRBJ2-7,CASSPLQGYEQYF
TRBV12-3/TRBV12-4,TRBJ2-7,CASSIRDPNYEQYF
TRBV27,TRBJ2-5,CASSFAGSLRETQYF
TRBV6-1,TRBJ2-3,CASSQRPGRRLSSHRYATQYF
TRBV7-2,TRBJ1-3,CASSQVTGGGNTIYF
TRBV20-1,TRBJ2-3,CSARVTGATDTQYF
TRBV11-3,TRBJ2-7,CASSLSTTATSYEQYF
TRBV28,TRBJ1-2,CASKTRDGYTF
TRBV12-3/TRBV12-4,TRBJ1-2,CASSRRQSGYTF
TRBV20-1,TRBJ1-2,CSASSPGRSDGYTF
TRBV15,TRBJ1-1,CATSRQTGLGTEAFF
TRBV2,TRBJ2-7,CASRGQVYYEQYF
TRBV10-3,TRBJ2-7,CAISEWGDRSGSSYEQYF
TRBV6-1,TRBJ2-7,CASSLQGGIGEQYF
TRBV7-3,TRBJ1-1,CASSSYRGTRAEAFF
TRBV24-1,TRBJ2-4,CATSDPDRNIQYF
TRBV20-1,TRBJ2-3,CSAKVTSGGPGTTDTQYF
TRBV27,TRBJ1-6,CASGLGQGNSPLHF
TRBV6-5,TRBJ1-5,CASSSMTGNSNQPQHF
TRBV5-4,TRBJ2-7,CASSSGTGAYEQYF
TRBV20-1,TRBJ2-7,CSATDKTYEQYF
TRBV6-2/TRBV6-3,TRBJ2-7,CASSYSLTSWGSITTYEQYF
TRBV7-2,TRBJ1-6,CASSRQGGSYNSPLHF
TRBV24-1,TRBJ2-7,CATSDTGVGEQYF
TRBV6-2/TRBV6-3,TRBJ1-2,CASRTGANYGYTF
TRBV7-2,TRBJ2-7,CASSSQHEQYF
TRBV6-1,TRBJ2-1,CASSRGPGFSYNEQFF
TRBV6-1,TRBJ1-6,CASSETSPLHF
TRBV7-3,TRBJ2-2,CASSLSGDTGELFF
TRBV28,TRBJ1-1,CASRKRWGTDSEAFF
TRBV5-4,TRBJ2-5,CASSRGGGLEETQYF
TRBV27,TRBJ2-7,CASSFRIAYEQYF